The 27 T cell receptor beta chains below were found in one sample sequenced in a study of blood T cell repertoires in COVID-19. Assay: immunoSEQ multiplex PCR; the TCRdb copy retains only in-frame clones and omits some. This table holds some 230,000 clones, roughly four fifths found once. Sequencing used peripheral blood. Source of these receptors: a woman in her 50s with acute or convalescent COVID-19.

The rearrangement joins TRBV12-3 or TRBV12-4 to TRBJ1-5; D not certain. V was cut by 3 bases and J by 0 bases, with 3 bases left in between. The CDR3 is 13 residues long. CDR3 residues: CASSFGSNQPQHF. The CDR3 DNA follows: TGTGCCAGCAGTTTCGGTAGCAATCAGCCCCAGCATTTT.

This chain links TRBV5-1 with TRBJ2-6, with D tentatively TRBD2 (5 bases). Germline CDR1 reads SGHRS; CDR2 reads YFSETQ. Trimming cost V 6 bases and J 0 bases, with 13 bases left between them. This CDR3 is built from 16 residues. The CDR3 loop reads CASTEEAHSGANVLTF. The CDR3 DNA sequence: TGCGCCAGCACGGAGGAGGCCCACTCTGGGGCCAACGTCCTGACTTTC. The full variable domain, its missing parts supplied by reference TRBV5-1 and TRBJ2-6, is KAGVTQTPRYLIKTRGQQVTLSCSPISGHRSVSWYQQTPGQGLQFLFEYFSETQRNKGNFPGRFSGRQFSNSRSEMNVSTLELGDSALYLCASTEEAHSGANVLTFGAGSRLTVL.

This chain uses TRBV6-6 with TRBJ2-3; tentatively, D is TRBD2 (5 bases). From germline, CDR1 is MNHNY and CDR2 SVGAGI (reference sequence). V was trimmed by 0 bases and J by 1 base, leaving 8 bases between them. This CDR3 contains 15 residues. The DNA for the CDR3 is TGTGCCAGCAGTTACTCGTTCGGGGGCACAGATACGCAGTATTTT. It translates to CASSYSFGGTDTQYF.

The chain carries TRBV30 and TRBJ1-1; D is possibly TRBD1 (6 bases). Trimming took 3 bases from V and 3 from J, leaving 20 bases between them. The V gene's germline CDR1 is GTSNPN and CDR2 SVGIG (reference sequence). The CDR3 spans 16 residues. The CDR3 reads CAWRGGWGHRDTEAFF. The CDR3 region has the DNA TGTGCCTGGAGGGGTGGGTGGGGGCATAGAGACACTGAAGCTTTCTTT.

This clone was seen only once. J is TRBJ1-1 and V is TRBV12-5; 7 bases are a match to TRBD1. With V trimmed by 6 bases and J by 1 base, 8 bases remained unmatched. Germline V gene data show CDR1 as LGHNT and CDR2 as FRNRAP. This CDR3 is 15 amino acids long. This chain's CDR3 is CASGKTGSPNTEAFF. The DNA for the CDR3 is TGTGCTAGTGGGAAGACAGGGAGTCCGAACACTGAAGCTTTCTTT.

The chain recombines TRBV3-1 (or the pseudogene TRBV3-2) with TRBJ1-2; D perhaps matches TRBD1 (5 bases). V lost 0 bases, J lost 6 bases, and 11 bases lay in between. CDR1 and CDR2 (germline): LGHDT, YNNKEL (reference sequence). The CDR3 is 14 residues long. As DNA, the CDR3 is TGTGCCAGCAGCCAAGAATGGGGCGCAGATGGCTACACCTTC. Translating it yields CASSQEWGADGYTF.

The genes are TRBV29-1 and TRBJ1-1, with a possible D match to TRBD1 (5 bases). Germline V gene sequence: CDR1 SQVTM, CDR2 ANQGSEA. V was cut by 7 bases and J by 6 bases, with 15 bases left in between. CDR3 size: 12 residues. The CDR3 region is CSAGAGGPEAFF. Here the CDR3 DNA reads TGCAGCGCTGGGGCAGGCGGTCCTGAAGCTTTCTTT.

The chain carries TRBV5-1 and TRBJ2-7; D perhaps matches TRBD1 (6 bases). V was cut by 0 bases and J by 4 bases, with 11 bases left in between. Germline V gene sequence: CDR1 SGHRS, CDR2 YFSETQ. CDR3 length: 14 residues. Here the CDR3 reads CASSLGTGLYEQYF. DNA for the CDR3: TGCGCCAGCAGCTTGGGAACAGGGTTATACGAGCAGTACTTC.

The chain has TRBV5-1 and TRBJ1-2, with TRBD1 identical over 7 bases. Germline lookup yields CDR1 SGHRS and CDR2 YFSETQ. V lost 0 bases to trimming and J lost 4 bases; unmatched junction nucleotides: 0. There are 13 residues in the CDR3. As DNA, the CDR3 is TGCGCCAGCAGCTTGGACAGGGGCTATGGCTACACCTTC. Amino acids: CASSLDRGYGYTF.

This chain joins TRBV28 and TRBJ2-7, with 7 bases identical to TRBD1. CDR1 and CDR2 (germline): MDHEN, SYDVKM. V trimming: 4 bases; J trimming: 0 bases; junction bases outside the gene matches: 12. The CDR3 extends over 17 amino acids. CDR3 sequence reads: CASSYPDRDRYSYEQYF. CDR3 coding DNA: TGTGCCAGCAGTTACCCCGACCGGGACAGATACTCCTACGAGCAGTACTTC.

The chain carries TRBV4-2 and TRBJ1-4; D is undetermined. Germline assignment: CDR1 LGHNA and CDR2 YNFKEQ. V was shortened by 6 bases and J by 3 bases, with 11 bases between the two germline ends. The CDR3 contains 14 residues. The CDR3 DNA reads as TGTGCCAGCAGTCATACCGGGGCTAATGAAAAACTGTTTTTT. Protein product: CASSHTGANEKLFF.

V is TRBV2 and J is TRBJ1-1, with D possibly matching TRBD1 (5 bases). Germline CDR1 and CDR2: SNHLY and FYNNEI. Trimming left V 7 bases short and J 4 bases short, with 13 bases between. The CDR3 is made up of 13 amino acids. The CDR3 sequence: CASKLTGPTEAFF. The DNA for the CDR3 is TGTGCCAGCAAATTAACAGGACCCACTGAAGCTTTCTTT.

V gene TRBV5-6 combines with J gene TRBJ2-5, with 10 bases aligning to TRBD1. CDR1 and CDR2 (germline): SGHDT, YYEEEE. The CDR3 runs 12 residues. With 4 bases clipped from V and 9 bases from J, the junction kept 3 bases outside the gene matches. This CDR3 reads CASSPGQGSQYF. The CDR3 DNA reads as TGTGCCAGCAGCCCGGGACAGGGGTCCCAGTACTTC. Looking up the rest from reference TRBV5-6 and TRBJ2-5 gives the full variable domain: DAGVTQSPTHLIKTRGQQVTLRCSPKSGHDTVSWYQQALGQGPQFIFQYYEEEERQRGNFPDRFSGHQFPNYSSELNVNALLLGDSALYLCASSPGQGSQYFGPGTRLLVL.

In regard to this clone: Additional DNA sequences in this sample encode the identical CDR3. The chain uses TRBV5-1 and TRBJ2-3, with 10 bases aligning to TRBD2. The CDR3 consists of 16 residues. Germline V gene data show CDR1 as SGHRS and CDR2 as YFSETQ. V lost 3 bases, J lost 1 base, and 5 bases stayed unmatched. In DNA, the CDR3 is TGCGCCAGCAGCTCGCCTAGCGGGAGAGGCACAGATACGCAGTATTTT. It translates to CASSSPSGRGTDTQYF.

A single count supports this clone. The chain's CDR3 is CASSQLSGSSYNEQFF. The CDR3, as DNA: TGTGCCAGCAGCCAACTAAGCGGGAGCTCCTACAATGAGCAGTTCTTC. The chain employs TRBV3-1 (or the pseudogene TRBV3-2) and TRBJ2-1, with 8 bases identical to TRBD2. The germline V gene has CDR1 LGHDT and CDR2 YNNKEL (reference sequence). The CDR3 has 16 amino acids. Germline trimming cut 2 bases from V and 0 bases from J; bases unmatched to any gene: 3.

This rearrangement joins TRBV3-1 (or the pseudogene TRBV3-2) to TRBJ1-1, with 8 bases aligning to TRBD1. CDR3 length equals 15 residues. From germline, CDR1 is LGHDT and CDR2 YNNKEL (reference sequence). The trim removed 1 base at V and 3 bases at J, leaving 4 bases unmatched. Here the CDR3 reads CASSQGSGGDTEAFF. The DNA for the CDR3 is TGTGCCAGCAGCCAAGGGTCAGGGGGCGACACTGAAGCTTTCTTT.

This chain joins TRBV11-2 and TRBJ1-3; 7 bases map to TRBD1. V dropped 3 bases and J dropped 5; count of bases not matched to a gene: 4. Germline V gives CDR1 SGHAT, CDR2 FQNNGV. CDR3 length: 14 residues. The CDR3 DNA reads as TGTGCCAGCAGCTTGAGGGGGCTGAGAAACACCATATATTTT. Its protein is CASSLRGLRNTIYF.

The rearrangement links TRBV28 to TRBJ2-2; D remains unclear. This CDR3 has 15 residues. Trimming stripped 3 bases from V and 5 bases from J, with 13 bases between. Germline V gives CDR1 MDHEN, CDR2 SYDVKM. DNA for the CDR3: TGTGCCAGCAGTTTCCAGGTCACAGTAACCGGGGAGCTGTTTTTT. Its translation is CASSFQVTVTGELFF.

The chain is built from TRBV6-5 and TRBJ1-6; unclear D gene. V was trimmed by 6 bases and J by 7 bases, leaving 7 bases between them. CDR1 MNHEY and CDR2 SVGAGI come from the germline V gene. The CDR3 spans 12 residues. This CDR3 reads CASRRLNSPLHF. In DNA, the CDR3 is TGTGCCAGCAGGCGGTTAAATTCACCCCTCCACTTT.

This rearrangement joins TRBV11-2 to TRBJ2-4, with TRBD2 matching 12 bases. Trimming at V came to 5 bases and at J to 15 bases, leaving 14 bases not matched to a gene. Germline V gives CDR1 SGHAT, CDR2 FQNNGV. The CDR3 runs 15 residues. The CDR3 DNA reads TGTGCCAGCAGCGCCCGACTAGCGGGAGTCCCGGTTCCGTACTTC. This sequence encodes CASSARLAGVPVPYF.

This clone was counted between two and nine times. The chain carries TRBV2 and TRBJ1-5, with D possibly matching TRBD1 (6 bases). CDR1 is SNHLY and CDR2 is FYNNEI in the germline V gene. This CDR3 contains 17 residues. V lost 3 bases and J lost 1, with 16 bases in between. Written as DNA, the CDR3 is TGTGCCAGCAGTGATCCCTTGGGACACCCAAGCAATCAGCCCCAGCATTTT. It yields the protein CASSDPLGHPSNQPQHF.

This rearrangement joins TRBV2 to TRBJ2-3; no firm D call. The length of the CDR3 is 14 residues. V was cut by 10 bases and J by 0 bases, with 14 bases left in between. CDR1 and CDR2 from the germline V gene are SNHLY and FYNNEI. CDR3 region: CATLRFGSTDTQYF. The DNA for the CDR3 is TGTGCCACCCTCCGATTCGGTAGCACAGATACGCAGTATTTT.

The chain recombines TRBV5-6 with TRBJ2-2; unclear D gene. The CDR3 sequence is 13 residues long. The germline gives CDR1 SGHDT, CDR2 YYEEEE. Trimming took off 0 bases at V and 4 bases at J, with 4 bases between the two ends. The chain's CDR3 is CASSLASTGELFF. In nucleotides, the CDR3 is TGTGCCAGCAGCTTGGCCTCCACCGGGGAGCTGTTTTTT.

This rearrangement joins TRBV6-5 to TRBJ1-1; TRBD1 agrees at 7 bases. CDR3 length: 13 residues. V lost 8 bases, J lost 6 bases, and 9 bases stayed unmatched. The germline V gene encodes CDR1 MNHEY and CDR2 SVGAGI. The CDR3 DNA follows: TGTGCCAGCGGAAGATCCGGACAGGCTGAAGCTTTCTTT. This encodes CASGRSGQAEAFF.

DNA of the CDR3: TGCAGTGCGAGTCTCATGCAGGGTAGGAAAGCTTTCTTT. Protein product: CSASLMQGRKAFF. The chain employs TRBV20-1 and TRBJ1-1, with a possible D match to TRBD1 (5 bases). Germline CDR1 is DFQATT and CDR2 is SNEGSKA (reference sequence). V was shortened by 6 bases and J by 9 bases, with 20 bases between the two germline ends. The CDR3 runs to 13 residues.

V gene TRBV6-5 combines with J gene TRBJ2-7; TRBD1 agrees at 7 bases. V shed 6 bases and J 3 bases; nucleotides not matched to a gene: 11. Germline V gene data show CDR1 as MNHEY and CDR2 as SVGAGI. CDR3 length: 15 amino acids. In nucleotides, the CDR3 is TGTGCCAGCAGACCAGAGGGACAGTCCTTCTACGAGCAGTACTTC. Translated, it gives CASRPEGQSFYEQYF.

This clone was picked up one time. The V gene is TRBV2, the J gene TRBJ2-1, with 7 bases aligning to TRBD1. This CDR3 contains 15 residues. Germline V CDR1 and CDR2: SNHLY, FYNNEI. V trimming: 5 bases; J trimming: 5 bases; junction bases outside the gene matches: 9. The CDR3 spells CASSPTGLRNNEQFF. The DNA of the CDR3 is TGTGCCAGCAGTCCGACAGGGCTTAGGAACAATGAGCAGTTCTTC.